Each of the 27 T cell receptor beta chains below was sequenced from the same sample in a study of cytomegalovirus exposure and HLA in healthy donors. PCR was performed using 60 Vbeta and 13 Jbeta primers. The assay was immunoSEQ multiplex PCR, and TCRdb's table has in-frame clones only and misses some. The sample lists 110,000 to 150,000 clones; around 72% were seen once. Source material: PBMCs. The source is a man in his forties in good health and CMV-seronegative.

Concerning this clone: The junction does not match germline at one end; this may be a read error. The rearrangement links TRBV20-1 to TRBJ2-3; the match to TRBD2 covers 7 bases. The length of the CDR3 is 11 residues. Germline V lookup: CDR1 DFQATT, CDR2 SNEGSKA (reference sequence). CDR3 residues: CSARDLAASGF. The CDR3 DNA is TGCAGTGCTAGAGATCTAGCGGCCTCAGGTTTT.

This sequence joins TRBV6-6 and TRBJ2-7, with TRBD1 matching over 7 bases. Germline lookup yields CDR1 MNHNY and CDR2 SVGAGI (reference sequence). With V trimmed by 7 bases and J by 0 bases, 9 bases remained unmatched. The CDR3 is made up of 15 amino acids. The CDR3 is CASTEAAGGSYEQYF. In DNA form, the CDR3 reads TGTGCCAGCACCGAGGCGGCAGGGGGCTCCTACGAGCAGTACTTC.

The rearrangement uses TRBV7-6 and TRBJ2-3, with D maybe TRBD2 (6 bases). The CDR3 runs to 15 residues. Trimming removed 5 bases at V and 2 bases at J, with 14 bases between. Per germline, CDR1 SGHVS and CDR2 FNYEAQ. CDR3 in amino acids: CASSANAGTTDTQYF. The CDR3 nucleotides are TGTGCCAGCAGCGCTAATGCGGGGACCACAGATACGCAGTATTTT. Using reference TRBV7-6 and TRBJ2-3 for the parts outside the CDR3, the full variable domain is GAGVSQSPRYKVTKRGQDVALRCDPISGHVSLYWYRQALGQGPEFLTYFNYEAQQDKSGLPNDRFSAERPEGSISTLTIQRTEQRDSAMYRCASSANAGTTDTQYFGPGTRLTVL.

V and J are TRBV18 and TRBJ2-3; TRBD1 matches 8 bases. V trimming: 5 bases; J trimming: 2 bases; junction bases outside the gene matches: 9. The CDR3 has 16 residues. The germline gives CDR1 KGHSH, CDR2 LQKENI. DNA of the CDR3: TGTGCCAGCTCAAATAGACAGGGGATCCTCACAGATACGCAGTATTTT. Translated: CASSNRQGILTDTQYF. Based on the CDR3 plus reference TRBV18 and TRBJ2-3, the full variable domain is NAGVMQNPRHLVRRRGQEARLRCSPMKGHSHVYWYRQLPEEGLKFMVYLQKENIIDESGMPKERFSAEFPKEGPSILRIQQVVRGDSAAYFCASSNRQGILTDTQYFGPGTRLTVL.

This chain uses TRBV14 with TRBJ2-7; D unresolved. The CDR3 totals 14 residues. Trimming removed 4 bases from V and 2 bases from J, with 12 bases in between. The germline V gene has CDR1 SGHDN and CDR2 FVKESK. CDR3 residues: CASSPRYSTYEQYF. The CDR3 DNA reads TGTGCCAGCAGCCCCAGGTATTCCACCTACGAGCAGTACTTC.

The chain recombines TRBV4-1 with TRBJ1-2; D might be TRBD1 (5 bases). This CDR3 comprises 14 residues. Trimming took off 6 bases at V and 0 bases at J, with 11 bases between the two ends. CDR1 and CDR2 from the germline V gene are MGHRA and YSYEKL. The CDR3 is CASRKQVSNYGYTF. In DNA form, the CDR3 reads TGCGCCAGCAGGAAACAGGTTTCTAACTATGGCTACACCTTC.

The genes are TRBV9 and TRBJ1-1; D unresolved. Trimming removed 3 bases at V and 5 bases at J, with 8 bases between. This CDR3 contains 12 residues. Germline CDR1 SGDLS, CDR2 YYNGEE. CDR3 sequence reads: CASSARGTEAFF. DNA of the CDR3: TGTGCCAGCAGCGCCCGAGGGACTGAAGCTTTCTTT. The whole variable domain, filled in from reference TRBV9 and TRBJ1-1, reads DSGVTQTPKHLITATGQRVTLRCSPRSGDLSVYWYQQSLDQGLQFLIQYYNGEERAKGNILERFSAQQFPDLHSELNLSSLELGDSALYFCASSARGTEAFFGQGTRLTVV.

The chain has TRBV10-3 and TRBJ1-1; no definite D call. The CDR3 spans 13 residues. V was clipped by 3 bases and J by 3 bases, with 8 bases between them. The germline gives CDR1 ENHRY, CDR2 SYGVKD. The CDR3 sequence is CAISDTLDTEAFF. The CDR3 DNA follows: TGTGCCATCAGTGATACTCTGGACACTGAAGCTTTCTTT.

The rearrangement uses TRBV6-6 and TRBJ1-3; TRBD1 matches 10 bases. J lost 3 bases, V lost 2 bases, and 4 bases had no gene match. Germline V CDR1 and CDR2: MNHNY, SVGAGI (reference sequence). This CDR3 comprises 16 residues. The CDR3 spells CASSYTTGGSGNTIYF. In DNA, the CDR3 is TGTGCCAGCAGTTACACGACAGGGGGCAGTGGAAACACCATATATTTT.

The V and J genes are TRBV30 and TRBJ2-7, with D unclear. The CDR3 has 14 amino acids. Trimming took 1 base from V and 2 from J, leaving 12 bases between them. Germline V CDR1 and CDR2: GTSNPN, SVGIG (reference sequence). CDR3: CAWSAPARPYEQYF. CDR3 coding DNA: TGTGCCTGGAGTGCTCCAGCGAGACCCTACGAGCAGTACTTC. The whole variable domain, remainder taken from reference TRBV30 and TRBJ2-7, is SQTIHQWPATLVQPVGSPLSLECTVEGTSNPNLYWYRQAAGRGLQLLFYSVGIGQISSEVPQNLSASRPQDRQFILSSKKLLLSDSGFYLCAWSAPARPYEQYFGPGTRLTVT.

This rearrangement joins TRBV9 to TRBJ1-2, with TRBD1 as a possible D gene (6 bases). CDR3 length equals 15 residues. Germline values: CDR1 SGDLS, CDR2 YYNGEE. The V gene lost 5 bases and the J gene lost 8 bases, with 22 bases spanning the gap. CDR3: CASSVAGAGEKGYTF. In nucleotides, the CDR3 is TGTGCCAGCAGTGTCGCCGGGGCAGGGGAGAAAGGCTACACCTTC.

The chain joins TRBV5-4 to TRBJ2-3; 14 nucleotides align to TRBD2. CDR1 is SGHNT, CDR2 YYREEE, per germline (reference sequence). CDR3 size: 16 residues. The trim removed 4 bases at V and 2 bases at J, leaving 3 bases unmatched. The CDR3 loop reads CASSGTSGGLTDTQYF. The DNA for the CDR3 is TGTGCCAGCAGCGGGACTAGCGGGGGCCTCACAGATACGCAGTATTTT.

CDR3 amino acids: CASSLPTGTGELFF. The CDR3 DNA follows: TGTGCCAGCAGCTTACCCACTGGCACCGGGGAGCTGTTTTTT. V is TRBV7-9 and J is TRBJ2-2; D gene uncertain. The V end lost 2 bases, the J end lost 4 bases, and 8 bases lay between the germline ends. Germline V gene lookup returns CDR1 SEHNR and CDR2 FQNEAQ (reference sequence). This CDR3 is 14 amino acids long.

This clone occurred once. The chain links TRBV11-2 to TRBJ1-1; TRBD1 might be the D (5 bases). Germline V gives CDR1 SGHAT, CDR2 FQNNGV. The CDR3 spans 16 residues. V was trimmed by 5 bases and J by 7 bases, leaving 23 bases between them. CDR3 sequence: CASSLWRDPPGGEAFF. The CDR3 DNA reads TGTGCCAGCAGCCTTTGGCGGGACCCTCCGGGTGGTGAAGCTTTCTTT. The variable domain in full, completed from reference TRBV11-2 and TRBJ1-1, reads EAGVAQSPRYKIIEKRQSVAFWCNPISGHATLYWYQQILGQGPKLLIQFQNNGVVDDSQLPKDRFSAERLKGVDSTLKIQPAKLEDSAVYLCASSLWRDPPGGEAFFGQGTRLTVV.

This clone showed up just once. The germline gene is not matched at one end of the junction; a read error may be the cause. The J gene is TRBJ1-2, the V gene TRBV6-6, with TRBD1 as a possible D gene (6 bases). Germline assignment: CDR1 MNHNY and CDR2 SVGAGI (reference sequence). The CDR3 extends over 13 amino acids. DNA of the CDR3: TGTGCCAGCAGCTCCACCTCACAGGGAAGGCCACCGTTC. Translated, it gives CASSSTSQGRPPF.

The gene calls are TRBV6-1 and TRBJ1-5; D perhaps matches TRBD1 (5 bases). The germline V gene encodes CDR1 MNHNS and CDR2 SASEGT. V was shortened by 5 bases and J by 0 bases, with 11 bases between the two germline ends. This CDR3 is 15 amino acids long. The DNA for the CDR3 is TGTGCCAGCAGTAGGGGCGGGAATAGCAATCAGCCCCAGCATTTT. Translating it yields CASSRGGNSNQPQHF.

This clone showed up just a few times. The chain joins TRBV6-1 to TRBJ1-4, with unresolved D. The CDR3 extends over 14 amino acids. Between the trimmed V and J ends, which lost 6 bases and 0 bases, there was a span of 8 bases. Germline V gives CDR1 MNHNS, CDR2 SASEGT. This CDR3 is CASREGATNEKLFF. CDR3 bases: TGTGCCAGCAGGGAGGGAGCAACTAATGAAAAACTGTTTTTT.

The V and J genes are TRBV2 and TRBJ1-4, with 7 bases matching TRBD1. CDR1 and CDR2 (germline): SNHLY, FYNNEI. The V gene end was trimmed by 8 bases and the J gene end by 6 bases; junction bases not matched to a gene: 0. This CDR3 is built from 11 residues. DNA of the CDR3: TGTGCCAGCGGGACAGATGAAAAACTGTTTTTT. It encodes CASGTDEKLFF. The variable domain in full, with the rest retrieved from reference TRBV2 and TRBJ1-4, is EPEVTQTPSHQVTQMGQEVILRCVPISNHLYFYWYRQILGQKVEFLVSFYNNEISEKSEIFDDQFSVERPDGSNFTLKIRSTKLEDSAMYFCASGTDEKLFFGSGTQLSVL.

This clone showed up just a few times. The chain has TRBV19 and TRBJ1-5, with 7 bases matching TRBD1. The germline gives CDR1 LNHDA, CDR2 SQIVND (reference sequence). The CDR3 runs 18 residues. V trimming: 5 bases; J trimming: 5 bases; junction bases outside the gene matches: 18. The CDR3 bases are TGTGCCAGTAGTCACCGGCAGGGGGACGGTGGGGACCATCAGCCCCAGCATTTT. Amino acid sequence: CASSHRQGDGGDHQPQHF.

This clone was recorded a few times. V and J are TRBV7-8 and TRBJ2-6, with 8 bases fitting TRBD1. Germline CDR1 is SGHVS and CDR2 is FQNEAQ. Losses at the gene ends were 2 bases for V and 3 bases for J; bases not matched to a gene: 6. The CDR3 totals 17 residues. In DNA, the CDR3 is TGTGCCAGCAGCTTATTGGCAGGGGGCAGTGGGGCCAACGTCCTGACTTTC. Its translation: CASSLLAGGSGANVLTF. Complete variable domain (other parts from reference TRBV7-8 and TRBJ2-6): GAGVSQSPRYKVAKRGQDVALRCDPISGHVSLFWYQQALGQGPEFLTYFQNEAQLDKSGLPSDRFFAERPEGSVSTLKIQRTQQEDSAVYLCASSLLAGGSGANVLTFGAGSRLTVL.

This clone was detected once. The chain uses TRBV28 and TRBJ2-5, with 14 bases identical to TRBD2. J lost 2 bases, V lost 10 bases, and 12 bases had no gene match. CDR3 length equals 17 residues. Germline V CDR1 and CDR2: MDHEN, SYDVKM. The CDR3 nucleotides are TGTGCCACCAAAGACGGGGGGACTAGCGGGAGACAAGAGACCCAGTACTTC. Amino acid sequence: CATKDGGTSGRQETQYF.

The table lists this clone with a few counts. The CDR3 coding sequence is TGTGCCAGCAGTCCCGGGACAGTTGGCGGGGAGCTGTTTTTT. Protein: CASSPGTVGGELFF. The V and J genes are TRBV2 and TRBJ2-2; 7 bases fit TRBD1. V lost 5 bases, J lost 7 bases, and 7 bases stayed unmatched. The CDR3 totals 14 residues. Germline CDR1 is SNHLY and CDR2 is FYNNEI.

The CDR3 reads CASSWTLNQPQHF. The CDR3 DNA follows: TGTGCCAGCAGTTGGACACTAAATCAGCCCCAGCATTTT. The rearrangement joins TRBV27 to TRBJ1-5, with a weak D call TRBD1 (5 bases). With 4 bases removed from V and 4 bases from J, the gap between germline ends came to 8 bases. This CDR3 has 13 residues. CDR1 and CDR2 from the germline V gene are MNHEY and SMNVEV (reference sequence).

V is TRBV7-8 and J is TRBJ2-6; maybe TRBD2 (7 bases). The length of the CDR3 is 15 residues. Germline V gives CDR1 SGHVS, CDR2 FQNEAQ. V was clipped by 5 bases and J by 4 bases, with 12 bases between them. CDR3 in amino acids: CASSRGASGANVLTF. The CDR3 DNA reads as TGTGCCAGCAGCCGGGGGGCGTCCGGGGCCAACGTCCTGACTTTC.

The chain links TRBV6-5 to TRBJ2-1, with a possible D match to TRBD1 (5 bases). Per germline, CDR1 MNHEY and CDR2 SVGAGI. There are 13 residues in the CDR3. V was clipped by 2 bases and J by 11 bases, with 13 bases between them. The CDR3 region is CASSYGAYVQQFF. CDR3 in DNA: TGTGCCAGCAGTTACGGGGCTTACGTTCAGCAGTTCTTC.

The rearrangement uses TRBV4-1 and TRBJ2-1, with 8 positions matching TRBD2. Germline CDR1 is MGHRA and CDR2 is YSYEKL. V was pared by 2 bases and J by 6 bases, with 9 bases of the junction left unmatched. CDR3 length: 16 amino acids. Here the CDR3 reads CASSQYPGGSGNEQFF. The CDR3, as DNA: TGCGCCAGCAGCCAATACCCGGGGGGGTCAGGCAATGAGCAGTTCTTC.

This clone occurred a few times. The chain combines TRBV29-1 with TRBJ2-7, with TRBD2 matching over 10 bases. The CDR3 contains 14 residues. V lost 4 bases to trimming and J lost 4 bases; unmatched junction nucleotides: 7. Germline V lookup: CDR1 SQVTM, CDR2 ANQGSEA. As DNA, the CDR3 is TGCAGCGTTGCTCAGGGGACTAGCGAATACGAGCAGTACTTC. It yields the protein CSVAQGTSEYEQYF.